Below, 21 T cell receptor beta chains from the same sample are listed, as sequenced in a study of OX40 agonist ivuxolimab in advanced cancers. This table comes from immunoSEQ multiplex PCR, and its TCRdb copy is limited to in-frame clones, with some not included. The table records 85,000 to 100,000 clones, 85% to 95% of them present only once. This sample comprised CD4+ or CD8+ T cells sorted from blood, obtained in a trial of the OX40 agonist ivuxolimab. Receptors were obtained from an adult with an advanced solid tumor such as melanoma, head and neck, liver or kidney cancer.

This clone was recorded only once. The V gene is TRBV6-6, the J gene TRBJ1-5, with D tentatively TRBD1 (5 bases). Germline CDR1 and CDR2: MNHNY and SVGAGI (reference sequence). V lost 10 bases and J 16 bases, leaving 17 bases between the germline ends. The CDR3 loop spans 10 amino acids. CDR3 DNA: TGTGCCACCTTCTTATCGGGACTTCATTTT. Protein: CATFLSGLHF.

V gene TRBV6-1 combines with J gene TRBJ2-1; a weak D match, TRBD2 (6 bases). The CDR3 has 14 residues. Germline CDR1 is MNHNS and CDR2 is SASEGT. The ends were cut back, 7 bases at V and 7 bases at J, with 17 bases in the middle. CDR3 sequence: CASILALSQNEQFF. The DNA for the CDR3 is TGTGCCAGCATACTAGCACTCAGTCAAAATGAGCAGTTCTTC.

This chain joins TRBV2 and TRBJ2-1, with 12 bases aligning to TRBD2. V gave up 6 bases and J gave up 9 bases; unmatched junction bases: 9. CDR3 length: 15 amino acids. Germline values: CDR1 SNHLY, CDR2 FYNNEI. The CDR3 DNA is TGTGCCAGCAGCGCCCGGACTAGCGGGATCTCTGAGCAGTTCTTC. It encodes CASSARTSGISEQFF.

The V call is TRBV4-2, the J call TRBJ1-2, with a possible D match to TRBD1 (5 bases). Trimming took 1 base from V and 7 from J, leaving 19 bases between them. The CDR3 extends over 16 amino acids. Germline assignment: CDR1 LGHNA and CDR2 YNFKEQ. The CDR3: CASSQVGDGHQAGYTF. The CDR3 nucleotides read TGTGCCAGCAGCCAAGTTGGGGACGGTCATCAGGCTGGCTACACCTTC.

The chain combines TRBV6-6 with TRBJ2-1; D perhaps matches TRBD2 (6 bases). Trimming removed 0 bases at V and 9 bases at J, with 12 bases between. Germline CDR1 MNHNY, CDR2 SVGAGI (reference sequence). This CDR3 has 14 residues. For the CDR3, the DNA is TGTGCCAGCAGTTACTCGATAGGCGGGACTGAGCAGTTCTTC. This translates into CASSYSIGGTEQFF.

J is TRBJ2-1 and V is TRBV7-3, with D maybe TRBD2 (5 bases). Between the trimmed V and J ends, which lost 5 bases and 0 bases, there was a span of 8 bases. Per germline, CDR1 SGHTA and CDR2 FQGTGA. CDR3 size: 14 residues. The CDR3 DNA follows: TGTGCCAGCAGCCTACGGGGCTCCTACAATGAGCAGTTCTTC. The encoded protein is CASSLRGSYNEQFF.

The CDR3 DNA is TGCGCCAGCAGTATAGGGCTAGCTAGCACAGATACGCAGTATTTT. Translating gives CASSIGLASTDTQYF. This chain links TRBV5-1 with TRBJ2-3, with TRBD2 as a possible D gene (5 bases). There are 15 residues in the CDR3. Germline CDR1 is SGHRS and CDR2 is YFSETQ. Trimming left V 5 bases short and J 0 bases short, with 13 bases between.

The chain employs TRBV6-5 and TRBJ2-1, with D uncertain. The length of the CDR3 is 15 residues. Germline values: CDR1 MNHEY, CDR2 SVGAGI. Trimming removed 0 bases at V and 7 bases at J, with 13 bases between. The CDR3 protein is CASSYSMRWNNEQFF. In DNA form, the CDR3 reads TGTGCCAGCAGTTACTCTATGAGGTGGAATAATGAGCAGTTCTTC.

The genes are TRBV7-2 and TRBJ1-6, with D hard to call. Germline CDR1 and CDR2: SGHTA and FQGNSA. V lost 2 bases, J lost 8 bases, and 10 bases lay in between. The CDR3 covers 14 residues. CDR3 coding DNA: TGTGCCAGCAGCTTATCCAGGAGACATTCACCCCTCCACTTT. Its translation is CASSLSRRHSPLHF. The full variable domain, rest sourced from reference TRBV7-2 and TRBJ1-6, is GAGVSQSPSNKVTEKGKDVELRCDPISGHTALYWYRQSLGQGLEFLIYFQGNSAPDKSGLPSDRFSAERTGGSVSTLTIQRTQQEDSAVYLCASSLSRRHSPLHFGNGTRLTVT.

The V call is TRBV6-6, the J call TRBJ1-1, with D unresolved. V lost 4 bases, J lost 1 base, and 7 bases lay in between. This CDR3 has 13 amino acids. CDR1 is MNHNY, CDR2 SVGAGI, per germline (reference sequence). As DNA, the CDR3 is TGTGCCAGCAGTTCTGTTGCGAACACTGAAGCTTTCTTT. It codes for CASSSVANTEAFF.

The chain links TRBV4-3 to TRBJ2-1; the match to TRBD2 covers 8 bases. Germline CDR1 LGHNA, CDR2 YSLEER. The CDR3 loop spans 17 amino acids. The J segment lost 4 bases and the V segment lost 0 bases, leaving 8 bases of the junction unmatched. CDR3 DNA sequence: TGCGCCAGCAGCCAAGATCTTGGGGCTAGCGGGTACAATGAGCAGTTCTTC. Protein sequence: CASSQDLGASGYNEQFF.

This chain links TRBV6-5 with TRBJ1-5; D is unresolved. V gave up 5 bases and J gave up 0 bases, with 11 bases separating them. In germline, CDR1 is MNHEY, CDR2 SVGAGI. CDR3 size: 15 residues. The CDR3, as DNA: TGTGCCAGCAGTCGCGGGCACATTAGCAATCAGCCCCAGCATTTT. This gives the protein CASSRGHISNQPQHF.

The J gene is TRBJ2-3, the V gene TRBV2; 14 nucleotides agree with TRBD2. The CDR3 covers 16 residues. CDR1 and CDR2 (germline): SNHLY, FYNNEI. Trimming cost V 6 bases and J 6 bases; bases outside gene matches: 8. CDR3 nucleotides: TGTGCCAGCAGCTTGGGACTAGCGGGGGCCGGGGATACGCAGTATTTT. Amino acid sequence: CASSLGLAGAGDTQYF.

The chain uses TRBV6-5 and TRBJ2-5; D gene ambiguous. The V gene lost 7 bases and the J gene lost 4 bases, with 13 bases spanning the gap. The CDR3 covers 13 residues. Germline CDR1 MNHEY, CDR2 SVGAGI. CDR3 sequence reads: CASNRRALETQYF. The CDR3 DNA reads TGTGCCAGCAATCGAAGAGCTTTAGAGACCCAGTACTTC.

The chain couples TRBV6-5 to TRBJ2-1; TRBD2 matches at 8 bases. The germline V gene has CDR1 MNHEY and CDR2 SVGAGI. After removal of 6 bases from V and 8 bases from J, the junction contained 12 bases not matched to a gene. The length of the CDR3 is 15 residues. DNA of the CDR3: TGTGCCAGCAGCCTCGCGGGGGGACTGGGGTATGAGCAGTTCTTC. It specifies CASSLAGGLGYEQFF.

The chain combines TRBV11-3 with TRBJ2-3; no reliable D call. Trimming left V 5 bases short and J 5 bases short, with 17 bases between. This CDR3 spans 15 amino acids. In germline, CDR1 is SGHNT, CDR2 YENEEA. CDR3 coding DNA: TGTGCCAGCAGCCAAGGCCGGGTTGTAGTAGATACGCAGTATTTT. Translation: CASSQGRVVVDTQYF.

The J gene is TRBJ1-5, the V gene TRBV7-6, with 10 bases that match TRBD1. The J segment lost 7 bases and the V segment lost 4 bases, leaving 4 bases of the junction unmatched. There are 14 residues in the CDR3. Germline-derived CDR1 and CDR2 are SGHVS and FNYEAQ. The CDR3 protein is CASSSGTGAQPQHF. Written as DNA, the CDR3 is TGTGCCAGCAGCTCGGGGACAGGGGCCCAGCCCCAGCATTTT.

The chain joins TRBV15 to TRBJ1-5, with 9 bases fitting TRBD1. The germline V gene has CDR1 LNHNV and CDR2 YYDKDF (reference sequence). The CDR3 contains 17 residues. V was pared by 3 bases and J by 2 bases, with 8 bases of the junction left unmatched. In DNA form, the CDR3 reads TGTGCCACCAGCAGTGCACCGGGACAGGGCGGCAATCAGCCCCAGCATTTT. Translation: CATSSAPGQGGNQPQHF.

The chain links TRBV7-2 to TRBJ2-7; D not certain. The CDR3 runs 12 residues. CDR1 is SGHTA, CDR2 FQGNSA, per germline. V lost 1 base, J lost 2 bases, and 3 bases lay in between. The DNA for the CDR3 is TGTGCCAGCAGCTTAGGGGCCTACGAGCAGTACTTC. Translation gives CASSLGAYEQYF.

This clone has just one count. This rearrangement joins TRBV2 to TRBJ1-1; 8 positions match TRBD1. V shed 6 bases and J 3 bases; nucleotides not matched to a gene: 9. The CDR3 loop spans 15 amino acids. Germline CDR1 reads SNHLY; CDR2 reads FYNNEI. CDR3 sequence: CASSKSGQAYTEAFF. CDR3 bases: TGTGCCAGCAGCAAATCGGGACAGGCGTACACTGAAGCTTTCTTT.

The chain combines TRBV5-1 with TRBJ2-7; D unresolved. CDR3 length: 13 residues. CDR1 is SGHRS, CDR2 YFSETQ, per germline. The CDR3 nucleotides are TGTGCCAGCAGCTTCCGAATAAGCTACGAGCAGTACGTC. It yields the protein CASSFRISYEQYV.